This T cell receptor beta chain was documented in a study of regulatory dendritic cells for organ transplantation. Study-level points and caveats: Mature dendritic cells appeared to drive more memory CD8+ clonal expansion than regulatory ones.

As to this clone: Its antigen is currently unknown.

Repertoires were generated with immunoSEQ multiplex PCR, while TCRdb's copy carries only in-frame clones and drops some. This table has over 20,000 clones, 74% appearing once. Sequenced sample: memory CD4+ T cells from blood. The subset is: CD45RO+ memory T cells. This receptor was obtained from a human donor in good health.

DNA of the CDR3: TGTGCCAGCAGCTCCCCCCCAGGGATCTCCTACGAGCAGTACTTC. The encoded protein is CASSSPPGISYEQYF. The chain combines TRBV7-2 with TRBJ2-7, with D perhaps TRBD1 (5 bases). Germline CDR1 and CDR2: SGHTA and FQGNSA. V lost 4 bases, J lost 0 bases, and 13 bases lay in between. The CDR3 sequence is 15 residues long.